Detailed here is one T cell receptor beta chain. This clonotype was detected only a few times. Its specific antigen is unknown. Per-base quality was not reported, and no clone a single base away is much larger than it. Amplification of TCR beta CDR3 regions was carried out from RNA transcripts. The first round of RT-PCR for the TCR CDR3 was performed with the HTBI primer set and the Qiagen OneStep RT-PCR kit. The libraries were constructed in a second round of multiplex PCR and then size-selected and purified. Paired-end sequencing of the libraries was performed with 100 bp reads on an Illumina HiSeq2000. The original pipeline was this. SOAPnuke was used to process the raw data, with reads discarded if the reads contained adapters or uncalled bases, had a mean Phred below 15, or lacked an exact constant-primer or identifier match. COPE v1.2.5 was used to merge high-quality paired reads, and clonotypes were defined as unique nucleotide sequences. Clonotypes were aligned to IMGT TRBV, TRBD and TRBJ reference segments using MiTCR v1.1. The analysis was restricted to V-J combinations with a frequency above 0.0001, which together covered just over 98% of the repertoires. The TCS score was defined as F50 (clonal expansion) divided by E x V (chaos), with BLOSUM62-based TCRdist calculated between CDR3 peptides within each V-J. Welch's t-statistics and random forest reduced just over 500 V-J features to 13, which were used in a naive Bayes classifier (R e1071). In TCRdb, the public reads were trimmed at Q25 with fastp and aligned with MiXCR, with productive beta chains retained. Every CDR3 protein is listed once, alongside the most common genes and DNA of its rows. TCRdb, not the authors, supplied the V and J calls. Within this sample are around 420,000 distinct CDR3 sequences, with roughly 14% of them counted one time only. The ten largest clones represent around 14% of the sample.

The junction shows trimming of 3 bases on V and 4 bases on J, plus 10 bases between the germline ends. There are 14 amino acids in the CDR3, from cysteine to phenylalanine inclusive. Of all the DNA, just the CDR3 is kept, 42 bases in frame from base 1. As encoded in the germline V gene (reference sequence), CDR1 is LNHDA while CDR2 is SQIVND. The data stem from a study of T cells in Graves' hyperthyroidism and ophthalmopathy (dated by TCRdb to the late 2010s). Context from the whole study: Peripheral blood was sampled at the time of initial diagnosis, prior to any treatment. To identify distinguishing TCR V-J signatures, a discovery cohort of about 95 patients was used, comprising 40 to 45 with Graves' ophthalmopathy and around 60 with stable Graves' hyperthyroidism. Prospective prediction of ophthalmopathy was tested in an independent validation cohort of 18 hyperthyroidism patients and 15 to 17 patients who later progressed to ophthalmopathy. For training and testing, the 100 or so patients in the discovery cohort were randomly divided in a 7:3 ratio. In addition, the study compared T-cell repertoires in thyroid tissue and in blood from 6 or 7 Graves' hyperthyroidism patients. After blood sampling, hyperthyroidism patients were treated with methimazole at a starting dose of 30 mg daily, and ophthalmopathy patients were treated with high-dose intravenous methylprednisolone. The paper reports TCR Vbeta CDR3 sequencing of roughly 140 peripheral blood samples: around 45 ophthalmopathy, around 80 hyperthyroidism and approximately 17 progressor patients. Overall study results and their limits: No statistical method was used to set the sample size in advance, and investigators knew the group allocation. In validation, the model predicted progression to ophthalmopathy a median of approximately 6.3 months before onset, with over 60% sensitivity and 72.22% specificity. Most expanded thyroid clonotypes (frequency above 0.001) were also detected in blood, suggesting blood repertoires may reflect thyroid immune responses. Ophthalmopathy was separated from stable hyperthyroidism by a 13 V-J signature model, with around 88% sensitivity and about 81% specificity obtained in cross-validation and 80%/75% obtained in testing.

Graves' hyperthyroidism was defined as stable when no progression to ophthalmopathy occurred over 18 months of follow-up. Hyperthyroidism patients were aged 18 to 65 years and newly diagnosed, with disease duration of less than 2 months. Exclusion was applied to patients with uncontrolled infections, other autoimmune diseases, pregnancy or lactation. Diagnoses were based on clinical symptoms, serum thyroxine and TRAb, thyroid ultrasound and orbital computed tomography. PBMCs were isolated from 10 ml of fresh peripheral blood by Ficoll-Paque density gradient centrifugation. Total RNA was extracted using Trizol reagent, and RNA quality was assessed on an Agilent 2100 Bioanalyzer.

Sequenced: blood. The rearranged segments are TRBV19 and TRBJ2-1, with a weak D call of TRBD2 (5 bases match). The TCR was taken from a woman aged 18-29 years with Graves' hyperthyroidism. DNA sequence: TGTGCCAGTAGTATCACCGGGGTGTACAATGAGCAGTTCTTC. Translated, it gives CASSITGVYNEQFF. Joined to the reference TRBV19 and TRBJ2-1 proteins, this CDR3 gives the full variable domain: DGGITQSPKYLFRKEGQNVTLSCEQNLNHDAMYWYRQDPGQGLRLIYYSQIVNDFQKGDIAEGYSVSREKKESFPLTVTSAQKNPTAFYLCASSITGVYNEQFFGPGTRLTVL.